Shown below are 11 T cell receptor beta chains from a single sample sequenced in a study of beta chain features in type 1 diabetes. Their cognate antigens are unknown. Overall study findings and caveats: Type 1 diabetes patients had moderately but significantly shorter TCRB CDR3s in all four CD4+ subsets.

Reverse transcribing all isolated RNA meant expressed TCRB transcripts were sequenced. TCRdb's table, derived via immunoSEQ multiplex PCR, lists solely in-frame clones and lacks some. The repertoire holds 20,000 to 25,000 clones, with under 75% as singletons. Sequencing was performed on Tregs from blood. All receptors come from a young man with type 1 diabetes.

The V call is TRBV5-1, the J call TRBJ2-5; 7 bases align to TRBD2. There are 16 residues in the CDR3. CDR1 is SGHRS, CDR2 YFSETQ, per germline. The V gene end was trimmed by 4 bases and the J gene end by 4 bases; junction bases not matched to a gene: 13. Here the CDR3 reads CASSHRDYYLGETQYF. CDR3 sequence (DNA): TGCGCCAGCAGCCACCGGGACTACTACCTAGGAGAGACCCAGTACTTC.

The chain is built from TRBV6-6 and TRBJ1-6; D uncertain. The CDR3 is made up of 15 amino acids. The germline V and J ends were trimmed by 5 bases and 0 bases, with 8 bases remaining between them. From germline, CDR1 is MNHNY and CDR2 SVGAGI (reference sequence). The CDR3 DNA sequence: TGTGCCAGCAGTCATCAGGACTCCTATAATTCACCCCTCCACTTT. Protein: CASSHQDSYNSPLHF.

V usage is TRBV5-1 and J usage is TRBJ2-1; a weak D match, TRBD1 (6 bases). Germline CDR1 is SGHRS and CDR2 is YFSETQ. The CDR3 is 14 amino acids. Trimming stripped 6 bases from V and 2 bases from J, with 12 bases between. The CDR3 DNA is TGCGCCAGCACCCAAGGGGGAACCTACAATGAGCAGTTCTTC. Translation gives CASTQGGTYNEQFF.

The CDR3 protein is CASVGLAGSYNEQFF. CDR3 coding DNA: TGTGCCAGCGTAGGACTAGCGGGAAGTTACAATGAGCAGTTCTTC. V is TRBV28 and J is TRBJ2-1, with 12 bases matching TRBD2. Germline CDR1 is MDHEN and CDR2 is SYDVKM. The V and J ends lost 8 bases and 4 bases, in that order; junction bases with no gene match: 6. The CDR3 has 15 residues.

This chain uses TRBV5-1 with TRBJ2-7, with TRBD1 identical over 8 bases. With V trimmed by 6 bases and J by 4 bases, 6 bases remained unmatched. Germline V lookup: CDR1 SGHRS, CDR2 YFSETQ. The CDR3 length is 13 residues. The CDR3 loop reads CASNGQGPYEQYF. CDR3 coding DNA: TGCGCCAGCAACGGACAGGGTCCATACGAGCAGTACTTC.

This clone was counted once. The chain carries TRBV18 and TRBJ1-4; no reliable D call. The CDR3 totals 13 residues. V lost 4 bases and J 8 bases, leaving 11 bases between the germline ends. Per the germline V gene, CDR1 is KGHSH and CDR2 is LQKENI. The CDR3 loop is CASSRAAGEKLFF. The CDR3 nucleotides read TGTGCCAGCTCACGGGCTGCGGGGGAAAAACTGTTTTTT. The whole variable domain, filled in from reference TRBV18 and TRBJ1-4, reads NAGVMQNPRHLVRRRGQEARLRCSPMKGHSHVYWYRQLPEEGLKFMVYLQKENIIDESGMPKERFSAEFPKEGPSILRIQQVVRGDSAAYFCASSRAAGEKLFFGSGTQLSVL.

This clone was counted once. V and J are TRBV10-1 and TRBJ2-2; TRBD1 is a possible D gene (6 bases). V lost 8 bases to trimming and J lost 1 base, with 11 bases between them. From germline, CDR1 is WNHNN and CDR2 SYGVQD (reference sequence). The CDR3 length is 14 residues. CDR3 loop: CASSGQLNTGELFF. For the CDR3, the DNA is TGCGCCAGCTCTGGACAGCTGAACACCGGGGAGCTGTTTTTT.

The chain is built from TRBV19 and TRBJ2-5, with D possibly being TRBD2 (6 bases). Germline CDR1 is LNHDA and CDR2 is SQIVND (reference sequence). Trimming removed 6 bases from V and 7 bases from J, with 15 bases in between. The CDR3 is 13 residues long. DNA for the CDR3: TGTGCCAGTAGCGAGGCGGGGCGGGGGACCCAGTACTTC. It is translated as CASSEAGRGTQYF.

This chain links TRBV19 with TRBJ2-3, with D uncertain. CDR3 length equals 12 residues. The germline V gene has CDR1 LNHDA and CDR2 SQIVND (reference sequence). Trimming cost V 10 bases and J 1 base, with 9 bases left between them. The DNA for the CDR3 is TGTGCCACCGAAGCCGGCACAGATACGCAGTATTTT. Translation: CATEAGTDTQYF.

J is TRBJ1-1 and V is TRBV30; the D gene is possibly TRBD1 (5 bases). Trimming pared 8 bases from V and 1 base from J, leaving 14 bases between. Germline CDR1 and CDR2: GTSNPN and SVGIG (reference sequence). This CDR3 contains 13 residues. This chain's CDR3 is CAGGFVGNTEAFF. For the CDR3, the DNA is TGTGCCGGGGGGTTTGTCGGGAACACTGAAGCTTTCTTT.

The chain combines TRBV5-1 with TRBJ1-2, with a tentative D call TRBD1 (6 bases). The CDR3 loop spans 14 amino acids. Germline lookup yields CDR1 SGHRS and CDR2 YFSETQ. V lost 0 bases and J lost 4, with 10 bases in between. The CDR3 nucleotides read TGCGCCAGCAGCTTGGACAGGGCCTCCTATGGCTACACCTTC. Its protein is CASSLDRASYGYTF.